These 32 T cell receptor beta chains came from one sample sequenced in a study of cytomegalovirus exposure and HLA in healthy donors. Amplification used 60 Vbeta primers and 13 Jbeta primers. Assay: immunoSEQ multiplex PCR; the TCRdb copy retains only in-frame clones and omits some. Of more than 150,000 clones listed, roughly 80% are singletons. Sequencing input: PBMCs. The receptor source for this set is a woman aged 45-65 years in good health and CMV-seropositive.

V usage is TRBV29-1 and J usage is TRBJ2-1; possibly TRBD2 for D (5 bases). The CDR3 runs 13 residues. Germline V lookup: CDR1 SQVTM, CDR2 ANQGSEA. Trimming stripped 2 bases from V and 3 bases from J, with 8 bases between. CDR3 nucleotides: TGCAGCGTTGAATCCGGGAACTACAATGAGCAGTTCTTC. Encoded protein: CSVESGNYNEQFF.

The chain couples TRBV5-1 to TRBJ2-7, with 9 positions matching TRBD1. CDR3 length: 13 residues. Germline V CDR1 and CDR2: SGHRS, YFSETQ. The junction had 7 bases not matched to a gene; V was cut back by 6 bases and J by 6 bases. In DNA form, the CDR3 reads TGCGCCAGCACCCGACAGGGGGAGGGCGAGCAGTACTTC. Its protein is CASTRQGEGEQYF.

This clone was picked up one time. The J gene is TRBJ2-2, the V gene TRBV19, with D unresolved. This CDR3 comprises 14 residues. Germline V lookup: CDR1 LNHDA, CDR2 SQIVND (reference sequence). Trimming shortened V by 5 bases and J by 0 bases, and 7 bases separated the two germline ends. This CDR3 reads CASSYSSNTGELFF. Written as DNA, the CDR3 is TGTGCCAGTAGTTACAGCTCGAACACCGGGGAGCTGTTTTTT.

The chain combines TRBV30 with TRBJ2-2; 7 bases map to TRBD1. J lost 0 bases, V lost 4 bases, and 5 bases had no gene match. CDR3 length equals 15 residues. Germline V lookup: CDR1 GTSNPN, CDR2 SVGIG (reference sequence). CDR3 DNA: TGTGCCTGGAACCCGGGACAGACGAACACCGGGGAGCTGTTTTTT. It translates to CAWNPGQTNTGELFF.

The chain is built from TRBV5-4 and TRBJ2-3, with D unclear. The CDR3 contains 14 residues. V dropped 0 bases and J dropped 2 bases, with 7 bases sitting between them. Germline V gives CDR1 SGHNT, CDR2 YYREEE (reference sequence). CDR3 protein: CASSLEQSTDTQYF. CDR3 DNA sequence: TGTGCCAGCAGCTTGGAACAGTCCACAGATACGCAGTATTTT.

The chain links TRBV9 to TRBJ1-1, with 8 bases matching TRBD1. Germline V gene lookup returns CDR1 SGDLS and CDR2 YYNGEE. After removal of 3 bases from V and 1 base from J, the junction contained 2 bases not matched to a gene. The CDR3 extends over 14 amino acids. The chain's CDR3 is CASSEGTGNTEAFF. The CDR3, as DNA: TGTGCCAGCAGCGAAGGGACAGGGAACACTGAAGCTTTCTTT.

The V call is TRBV9, the J call TRBJ1-1; 8 bases are a match to TRBD1. The CDR3 has 15 amino acids. Germline CDR1 is SGDLS and CDR2 is YYNGEE. V lost 0 bases and J lost 1; bases outside the gene matches: 2. The CDR3: CASSVAGGPNTEAFF. CDR3 sequence (DNA): TGTGCCAGCAGCGTAGCAGGGGGCCCGAACACTGAAGCTTTCTTT.

The chain links TRBV13 to TRBJ1-2; D unclear. Per the germline V gene, CDR1 is PRHDT and CDR2 is FYEKMQ (reference sequence). This CDR3 has 13 residues. With 10 bases removed from V and 6 bases from J, the gap between germline ends came to 18 bases. DNA of the CDR3: TGTGCCACGGGAGGACCCACCTCTCATGGCTACACCTTC. Translated: CATGGPTSHGYTF.

The rearrangement links TRBV7-8 to TRBJ2-7, with TRBD1 matching 9 bases. The germline V gene has CDR1 SGHVS and CDR2 FQNEAQ. After removal of 5 bases from V and 7 bases from J, the junction contained 15 bases not matched to a gene. The CDR3 contains 16 residues. CDR3 protein: CASSRSSGTGPREQYF. The CDR3 DNA reads TGTGCCAGCAGCCGTAGCTCCGGGACAGGGCCCAGGGAGCAGTACTTC.

The genes are TRBV30 and TRBJ2-3, with D possibly TRBD1 on 6 matching bases. V lost 5 bases and J 2 bases, leaving 14 bases between the germline ends. Germline lookup yields CDR1 GTSNPN and CDR2 SVGIG (reference sequence). The CDR3 is made up of 14 amino acids. This CDR3 is CAWARGSYTDTQYF. Written as DNA, the CDR3 is TGTGCCTGGGCGAGGGGGTCCTACACAGATACGCAGTATTTT. Using reference TRBV30 and TRBJ2-3 for the parts outside the CDR3, the full variable domain is SQTIHQWPATLVQPVGSPLSLECTVEGTSNPNLYWYRQAAGRGLQLLFYSVGIGQISSEVPQNLSASRPQDRQFILSSKKLLLSDSGFYLCAWARGSYTDTQYFGPGTRLTVL.

The rearrangement joins TRBV19 to TRBJ1-1; D gene uncertain. The germline CDR1 and CDR2 sequences are LNHDA and SQIVND (reference sequence). The CDR3 runs 11 residues. Trimming took off 4 bases at V and 7 bases at J, with 7 bases between the two ends. As DNA, the CDR3 is TGTGCCAGTAGTACTTACGGTGAAGCTTTCTTT. Amino acid sequence: CASSTYGEAFF. The full variable domain, rest sourced from reference TRBV19 and TRBJ1-1, is DGGITQSPKYLFRKEGQNVTLSCEQNLNHDAMYWYRQDPGQGLRLIYYSQIVNDFQKGDIAEGYSVSREKKESFPLTVTSAQKNPTAFYLCASSTYGEAFFGQGTRLTVV.

This chain uses TRBV11-2 with TRBJ1-2; D gene unclear. The ends were cut back, 2 bases at V and 4 bases at J, with 8 bases in the middle. The CDR3 is made up of 13 amino acids. The germline gives CDR1 SGHAT, CDR2 FQNNGV. CDR3 coding DNA: TGTGCCAGCAGCTTAACGAGCTCCTATGGCTACACCTTC. Amino acids: CASSLTSSYGYTF.

The V and J genes are TRBV2 and TRBJ2-7; weak D call: TRBD2 (5 bases). The V and J ends lost 6 bases and 0 bases respectively, with 15 bases between them. The CDR3 runs 15 residues. CDR1 and CDR2 (germline): SNHLY, FYNNEI. The CDR3 DNA reads as TGTGCCAGCAGATTTATCGGGGTTACCTCCTACGAGCAGTACTTC. Translation: CASRFIGVTSYEQYF.

The chain uses TRBV6-5 and TRBJ1-5; TRBD1 matches 8 bases. Germline CDR1 reads MNHEY; CDR2 reads SVGAGI. The CDR3 sequence is 16 residues long. V lost 4 bases and J lost 2; bases outside the gene matches: 7. CDR3 in amino acids: CASSSPGGLGNQPQHF. In nucleotides, the CDR3 is TGTGCCAGCAGTTCCCCAGGGGGCCTTGGCAATCAGCCCCAGCATTTT.

This clone was seen a handful of times. This chain connects TRBV5-5 to TRBJ2-7; D gene unclear. Trimming took off 2 bases at V and 0 bases at J, with 6 bases between the two ends. The V gene's germline CDR1 is SGHKS and CDR2 YYEKEE (reference sequence). The CDR3 extends over 13 amino acids. The CDR3 loop is CASSLASSYEQYF. The CDR3 DNA reads as TGTGCCAGCAGCTTAGCATCCTCCTACGAGCAGTACTTC.

V usage is TRBV6-5 and J usage is TRBJ1-6; weak D call: TRBD1 (5 bases). Deletions cut 5 bases from V and 2 bases from J, with 10 bases between. The germline gives CDR1 MNHEY, CDR2 SVGAGI. This CDR3 has 15 residues. CDR3: CASSKGVTYNSPLHF. The CDR3, as DNA: TGTGCCAGCAGTAAAGGGGTAACCTATAATTCACCCCTCCACTTT.

The chain combines TRBV7-6 with TRBJ1-4; TRBD1 agrees at 7 bases. From germline, CDR1 is SGHVS and CDR2 FNYEAQ. V lost 5 bases to trimming and J lost 8 bases; unmatched junction nucleotides: 11. This CDR3 has 15 residues. CDR3 amino acids: CASSQTDRAGEKLFF. CDR3 nucleotides: TGTGCCAGCAGCCAAACAGACAGGGCGGGGGAAAAACTGTTTTTT.

This chain uses TRBV19 with TRBJ2-7, with D perhaps matching TRBD2 (6 bases). Deletions cut 7 bases from V and 2 bases from J, with 18 bases between. The CDR3 consists of 15 residues. Germline V gives CDR1 LNHDA, CDR2 SQIVND (reference sequence). CDR3 DNA: TGTGCCAGTACCGAGGGCCCTGGGAGGCCCTACGAGCAGTACTTC. Its protein is CASTEGPGRPYEQYF. Looking up the rest from reference TRBV19 and TRBJ2-7 gives the full variable domain: DGGITQSPKYLFRKEGQNVTLSCEQNLNHDAMYWYRQDPGQGLRLIYYSQIVNDFQKGDIAEGYSVSREKKESFPLTVTSAQKNPTAFYLCASTEGPGRPYEQYFGPGTRLTVT.

This clone was seen a handful of times. V usage is TRBV7-3 and J usage is TRBJ2-7, with D perhaps matching TRBD1 (6 bases). CDR1 SGHTA and CDR2 FQGTGA come from the germline V gene. CDR3 size: 14 residues. V was pared by 0 bases and J by 8 bases, with 14 bases between. The CDR3 DNA is TGTGCCAGCAGCTTAACCTCGGACAGCTCTCAGCAGTACTTC. This gives the protein CASSLTSDSSQQYF.

This sequence joins TRBV27 and TRBJ2-7; 9 bases agree with TRBD1. This CDR3 is built from 13 residues. Germline trimming cut 11 bases from V and 3 bases from J; bases unmatched to any gene: 8. Germline V gene lookup returns CDR1 MNHEY and CDR2 SMNVEV (reference sequence). The CDR3 reads CAVQGQGNYEQYF. The CDR3 nucleotides are TGTGCCGTACAAGGACAGGGGAACTACGAGCAGTACTTC.

V usage is TRBV10-3 and J usage is TRBJ2-1, with TRBD1 matching over 9 bases. The V gene end was trimmed by 7 bases and the J gene end by 5 bases; junction bases not matched to a gene: 9. Germline CDR1 reads ENHRY; CDR2 reads SYGVKD. The CDR3 length is 15 residues. CDR3 DNA sequence: TGTGCCATCAAGGAACGGGACAGGGCAGACAATGAGCAGTTCTTC. This sequence encodes CAIKERDRADNEQFF.

This clone was recorded a few times. This chain joins TRBV4-2 and TRBJ2-1; 8 nucleotides match TRBD1. The J segment lost 5 bases and the V segment lost 4 bases, leaving 4 bases of the junction unmatched. The CDR3 loop spans 14 amino acids. CDR1 and CDR2 (germline): LGHNA, YNFKEQ. The CDR3 here is CASSRKDRDNEQFF. The CDR3 DNA follows: TGTGCCAGCAGCCGCAAGGACAGGGACAATGAGCAGTTCTTC.

The chain joins TRBV30 to TRBJ1-1; D is undetermined. The CDR3 extends over 16 amino acids. Germline CDR1 reads GTSNPN; CDR2 reads SVGIG (reference sequence). Trimming removed 1 base at V and 0 bases at J, with 15 bases between. CDR3 loop: CAWSELRVGMNTEAFF. The CDR3 region has the DNA TGTGCCTGGAGTGAGTTGAGGGTGGGAATGAACACTGAAGCTTTCTTT.

V is TRBV7-3 and J is TRBJ2-3, with TRBD2 identical over 9 bases. V lost 1 base, J lost 5 bases, and 4 bases stayed unmatched. The CDR3 runs to 15 residues. CDR1 and CDR2 (germline): SGHTA, FQGTGA. CDR3 sequence reads: CASSLMGLALDTQYF. The DNA for the CDR3 is TGTGCCAGCAGCTTAATGGGACTAGCCCTAGATACGCAGTATTTT.

The chain has TRBV19 and TRBJ1-1; no clear D gene. The CDR3 totals 14 residues. Germline-derived CDR1 and CDR2 are LNHDA and SQIVND (reference sequence). V was cut by 1 base and J by 1 base, with 7 bases left in between. The CDR3 loop is CASSIGQANTEAFF. The CDR3 coding sequence is TGTGCCAGTAGTATAGGTCAGGCGAACACTGAAGCTTTCTTT.

The V gene is TRBV21-1, the J gene TRBJ1-1; the table assigns TRBD1, which was not confirmed against the DNA. TRBV21-1 corresponds to a pseudogene. The CDR3 has 17 amino acids. This chain's CDR3 is CASSKVGAGGGSGEAFF. The CDR3 nucleotides read TGTGCCAGCAGCAAAGTGGGGGCAGGGGGCGGATCGGGTGAAGCTTTCTTT.

The chain has TRBV29-1 and TRBJ2-1; D is undetermined. CDR1 SQVTM and CDR2 ANQGSEA come from the germline V gene. V gave up 3 bases and J gave up 0 bases, with 6 bases separating them. This CDR3 has 13 amino acids. CDR3 amino acids: CSVDRSSYNEQFF. CDR3 in DNA: TGCAGCGTTGATCGTAGCTCCTACAATGAGCAGTTCTTC.

A few counts support this clone. This rearrangement joins TRBV5-1 to TRBJ2-2, with D possibly being TRBD1 (6 bases). This CDR3 is 14 amino acids long. Germline V lookup: CDR1 SGHRS, CDR2 YFSETQ. With 7 bases removed from V and 3 bases from J, the gap between germline ends came to 13 bases. The CDR3 DNA follows: TGCGCCAGCCGAGGGGGTACGGACACCGGGGAGCTGTTTTTT. It encodes CASRGGTDTGELFF.

The chain uses TRBV10-2 and TRBJ1-2; unclear D gene. V lost 0 bases and J lost 4, with 9 bases in between. The CDR3 totals 14 residues. Germline values: CDR1 WSHSY, CDR2 SAAADI. The CDR3 protein is CASSESVTGYGYTF. DNA of the CDR3: TGCGCCAGCAGTGAGTCGGTTACGGGCTATGGCTACACCTTC.

Points on this clone: A read error may produce the germline difference seen at one junction end. CDR3 sequence: CASALGGGDIDQPHHF. CDR3 in DNA: TGTGCCAGCGCATTAGGTGGGGGGGACATCGATCAGCCCCACCATTTT. The rearrangement links TRBV7-8 to TRBJ1-5; tentative D call: TRBD1 (6 bases). This CDR3 spans 16 amino acids. Germline lookup yields CDR1 SGHVS and CDR2 FQNEAQ.

This clone was found once. This chain links TRBV10-1 with TRBJ1-3; D remains ambiguous. Trimming shortened V by 8 bases and J by 0 bases, and 11 bases separated the two germline ends. The CDR3 is made up of 14 amino acids. From germline, CDR1 is WNHNN and CDR2 SYGVQD (reference sequence). CDR3 sequence (DNA): TGCGCCAGCTCCGCCGGGATCTCTGGAAACACCATATATTTT. Encoded protein: CASSAGISGNTIYF.

The J gene is TRBJ1-2, the V gene TRBV21-1. TRBV21-1 is recorded as a pseudogene. The CDR3 loop spans 15 amino acids. DNA of the CDR3: TGTGCCAGCCCCTCCGGTGCTCACGGGGGGTATGGCTACACCTTC. This codes for CASPSGAHGGYGYTF.